These 32 T cell receptor beta chains were sequenced from one sample in a study of siplizumab effects on memory and regulatory T cells. Their antigen targets remain unknown. The authors kept the mixed lymphocyte reaction cells in coculture at 37°C for 6 days. The table came from immunoSEQ multiplex PCR; TCRdb's copy has only in-frame clones and leaves some out. The sample holds just under 20,000 clones, around 40% seen once. The sample consisted of CFSE-low (dividing) CD4+ T cells sorted from an allogeneic mixed lymphocyte reaction. The origin of the receptors is a human donor in good health; the cells came from an allogeneic mixed lymphocyte reaction. Some clones in this sample may be carry-over from other donors' samples.

The rearrangement joins TRBV23-1 to TRBJ2-2; 8 nucleotides line up with TRBD1. TRBV23-1 is labeled an ORF, and its function is uncertain. The ends lost 4 bases at V and 2 bases at J; junction bases unmatched: 6. This CDR3 region has 16 residues. The CDR3 region has the DNA TGCGCCAGCAGTCCCCACAGGGGGGTTAACACCGGGGAGCTGTTTTTT. As protein: CASSPHRGVNTGELFF.

V is TRBV2 and J is TRBJ2-1, with TRBD2 identical over 12 bases. Germline loops: CDR1 SNHLY, CDR2 FYNNEI. The trim removed 6 bases at V and 9 bases at J, leaving 15 bases unmatched. This CDR3 region has 17 residues. The CDR3: CASRRLSSGRAGGEQFF. The CDR3 DNA reads TGTGCCAGCAGGCGACTCTCTAGCGGGAGGGCCGGGGGTGAGCAGTTCTTC.

The chain employs TRBV19 and TRBJ2-5, with D unresolved. This CDR3 is built from 13 residues. V dropped 6 bases and J dropped 4 bases, with 12 bases sitting between them. CDR1 is LNHDA, CDR2 SQIVND, per germline (reference sequence). CDR3: CASSMMWGETQYF. DNA of the CDR3: TGTGCCAGTAGCATGATGTGGGGAGAGACCCAGTACTTC. Together with reference TRBV19 and TRBJ2-5, the CDR3 gives the full variable domain: DGGITQSPKYLFRKEGQNVTLSCEQNLNHDAMYWYRQDPGQGLRLIYYSQIVNDFQKGDIAEGYSVSREKKESFPLTVTSAQKNPTAFYLCASSMMWGETQYFGPGTRLLVL.

In its sample, this clone is medium-sized. The V and J genes are TRBV9 and TRBJ1-6, with D perhaps TRBD1 (5 bases). Trimming stripped 3 bases from V and 13 bases from J, with 14 bases between. This CDR3 spans 13 amino acids. Germline CDR1 and CDR2: SGDLS and YYNGEE. This CDR3 is CASSAGGVGPLHF. The CDR3 DNA sequence: TGTGCCAGCAGCGCCGGGGGGGTAGGGCCCCTCCACTTT. Full variable domain (remainder filled in from reference TRBV9 and TRBJ1-6): DSGVTQTPKHLITATGQRVTLRCSPRSGDLSVYWYQQSLDQGLQFLIQYYNGEERAKGNILERFSAQQFPDLHSELNLSSLELGDSALYFCASSAGGVGPLHFGNGTRLTVT.

The chain employs TRBV27 and TRBJ2-3; TRBD1 matches at 7 bases. V gave up 5 bases and J gave up 0 bases; unmatched junction bases: 11. The CDR3 contains 17 residues. Germline values: CDR1 MNHEY, CDR2 SMNVEV (reference sequence). CDR3 sequence reads: CASSPRPGTVSTDTQYF. DNA for the CDR3: TGTGCCAGCAGTCCTCGACCCGGGACAGTTAGCACAGATACGCAGTATTTT.

This chain uses TRBV10-3 with TRBJ2-7, with D possibly being TRBD1 or TRBD2 (5 bases each). V was cut by 7 bases and J by 3 bases, with 13 bases left in between. Germline loops: CDR1 ENHRY, CDR2 SYGVKD. CDR3 size: 13 residues. In nucleotides, the CDR3 is TGTGCCATCACTACCCCGGGACGCTACGAGCAGTACTTC. As protein: CAITTPGRYEQYF.

This clone came up a few times. This chain connects TRBV29-1 to TRBJ2-2, with D perhaps TRBD1 or TRBD2 (5 bases each). Germline V lookup: CDR1 SQVTM, CDR2 ANQGSEA. The V end was cut by 2 bases, the J end by 7 bases, with 14 bases between. The CDR3 is 14 amino acids. The DNA of the CDR3 is TGCAGCGTTGAACGGGACCTACCGGGCGGGGAGCTGTTTTTT. Protein product: CSVERDLPGGELFF.

This clone was counted between two and nine times. This sequence joins TRBV19 and TRBJ1-5, with TRBD1 matching 8 bases. The germline gives CDR1 LNHDA, CDR2 SQIVND (reference sequence). Trimming at V came to 10 bases and at J to 1 base, leaving 15 bases not matched to a gene. CDR3 length: 17 residues. The CDR3, as DNA: TGTGCCACCGCCCCCCGGACAGGGTTGGGGAGCAATCAGCCCCAGCATTTT. It yields the protein CATAPRTGLGSNQPQHF.

This chain connects TRBV6-5 to TRBJ2-7, with TRBD2 matching 8 bases. The CDR3 contains 14 residues. The germline V gene encodes CDR1 MNHEY and CDR2 SVGAGI. Losses at the gene ends were 6 bases for V and 2 bases for J; bases not matched to a gene: 6. The CDR3 spells CASSWSGSAYEQYF. The CDR3 nucleotides read TGTGCCAGCAGCTGGAGCGGGAGCGCCTACGAGCAGTACTTC.

This clone showed up just a few times. The V call is TRBV9, the J call TRBJ1-3, with a tentative D call TRBD1 (5 bases). V lost 4 bases and J lost 0, with 14 bases in between. The CDR3 covers 16 residues. Germline values: CDR1 SGDLS, CDR2 YYNGEE. In DNA form, the CDR3 reads TGTGCCAGCAGCATTCAGGGACTCCTCTCTGGAAACACCATATATTTT. Translated, it gives CASSIQGLLSGNTIYF.

The chain joins TRBV5-1 to TRBJ2-1; TRBD2 matches 11 bases. With V trimmed by 7 bases and J by 3 bases, 0 bases remained unmatched. This CDR3 has 13 residues. Germline V CDR1 and CDR2: SGHRS, YFSETQ. For the CDR3, the DNA is TGCGCCAGCGGACTAGCGGGCTACAATGAGCAGTTCTTC. Protein sequence: CASGLAGYNEQFF.

In its sample, this clone was seen a few times. This chain connects TRBV5-1 to TRBJ2-1; unclear D gene. Germline values: CDR1 SGHRS, CDR2 YFSETQ. The CDR3 is made up of 13 amino acids. Deletions cut 4 bases from V and 4 bases from J, with 9 bases between. The DNA for the CDR3 is TGCGCCAGCAGCCCGGACCTATACAATGAGCAGTTCTTC. Its protein product is CASSPDLYNEQFF.

The J gene is TRBJ2-7, the V gene TRBV7-6; TRBD1 is a possible D gene (5 bases). The CDR3 runs 14 residues. CDR1 is SGHVS and CDR2 is FNYEAQ in the germline V gene. Trimming pared 0 bases from V and 3 bases from J, leaving 9 bases between. Here the CDR3 reads CASSLADSRYEQYF. CDR3 DNA: TGTGCCAGCAGCTTAGCTGACAGCCGCTACGAGCAGTACTTC.

The V gene is TRBV5-1, the J gene TRBJ2-2; no definite D call. The V gene lost 0 bases and the J gene lost 7 bases, with 7 bases spanning the gap. The length of the CDR3 is 13 residues. CDR1 is SGHRS, CDR2 YFSETQ, per germline. CDR3 nucleotides: TGCGCCAGCAGCTTGGAAGTGATCGGGGAGCTGTTTTTT. Protein sequence: CASSLEVIGELFF.

Only a few counts were recorded for this clone. The chain couples TRBV7-9 to TRBJ1-1; TRBD1 aligns across 7 bases. The germline CDR1 and CDR2 sequences are SEHNR and FQNEAQ (reference sequence). The length of the CDR3 is 14 residues. Trimming took 7 bases from V and 1 from J; bases not matched to a gene: 6. The CDR3 spells CASTKDRANTEAFF. CDR3 sequence (DNA): TGTGCCAGCACCAAAGACAGGGCGAACACTGAAGCTTTCTTT. Drawing the rest from reference TRBV7-9 and TRBJ1-1, the complete variable domain is DTGVSQNPRHKITKRGQNVTFRCDPISEHNRLYWYRQTLGQGPEFLTYFQNEAQLEKSRLLSDRFSAERPKGSFSTLEIQRTEQGDSAMYLCASTKDRANTEAFFGQGTRLTVV.

V and J are TRBV6-5 and TRBJ2-1; a weak D match, TRBD2 (6 bases). This CDR3 is built from 16 residues. Germline V gene sequence: CDR1 MNHEY, CDR2 SVGAGI. V lost 4 bases to trimming and J lost 4 bases, with 17 bases between them. The CDR3: CASSSTRDSTYNEQFF. The CDR3 coding sequence is TGTGCCAGCAGTTCCACCCGGGACTCCACATACAATGAGCAGTTCTTC.

This clone was found a few times. The CDR3 loop is CASSFLDGRGIQYF. In nucleotides, the CDR3 is TGTGCCAGCAGCTTTTTGGACGGGCGAGGCATTCAGTACTTC. The chain is built from TRBV7-9 and TRBJ2-4; D remains ambiguous. V lost 3 bases, J lost 9 bases, and 15 bases lay in between. Germline lookup yields CDR1 SEHNR and CDR2 FQNEAQ (reference sequence). The CDR3 runs 14 residues.

The gene calls are TRBV7-9 and TRBJ2-5; D might be TRBD1 (5 bases). The germline gives CDR1 SEHNR, CDR2 FQNEAQ (reference sequence). Deletions cut 3 bases from V and 5 bases from J, with 13 bases between. The CDR3 covers 14 residues. The CDR3 DNA sequence: TGTGCCAGCAGCTTTTCAGGGCTTGGCGAGACCCAGTACTTC. Translation: CASSFSGLGETQYF. Full variable domain (remainder filled in from reference TRBV7-9 and TRBJ2-5): DTGVSQNPRHKITKRGQNVTFRCDPISEHNRLYWYRQTLGQGPEFLTYFQNEAQLEKSRLLSDRFSAERPKGSFSTLEIQRTEQGDSAMYLCASSFSGLGETQYFGPGTRLLVL.

This clone was detected a few times. The genes are TRBV11-1 and TRBJ1-1, with D possibly TRBD1 on 6 matching bases. Deletions cut 5 bases from V and 1 base from J, with 11 bases between. CDR3 length: 14 amino acids. Per germline, CDR1 SGHAT and CDR2 FQDESV (reference sequence). CDR3 sequence: CASSVTGWNTEAFF. CDR3 nucleotide sequence: TGTGCCAGCAGCGTAACAGGGTGGAACACTGAAGCTTTCTTT.

The rearrangement uses TRBV2 and TRBJ1-4; a possible D gene is TRBD1 (5 bases). The germline V gene encodes CDR1 SNHLY and CDR2 FYNNEI. V lost 7 bases, J lost 7 bases, and 10 bases lay in between. The CDR3 totals 12 residues. CDR3 region: CASTTGPEKLFF. Here the CDR3 DNA reads TGTGCCAGCACTACAGGTCCTGAAAAACTGTTTTTT.

V and J are TRBV6-1 and TRBJ2-5; 9 nucleotides line up with TRBD1. This CDR3 has 12 amino acids. Germline-derived CDR1 and CDR2 are MNHNS and SASEGT. V shed 9 bases, J shed 5 bases, and the junction held 4 bases outside the gene matches. The chain's CDR3 is CASDRGWETQYF. The CDR3 DNA is TGTGCCAGTGACAGGGGGTGGGAGACCCAGTACTTC.

This clone came up many times. This chain links TRBV18 with TRBJ1-1; TRBD1 is a possible D gene (6 bases). V was pared by 7 bases and J by 0 bases, with 15 bases between. This CDR3 has 15 residues. Germline values: CDR1 KGHSH, CDR2 LQKENI. This chain's CDR3 is CASLDSRLLNTEAFF. For the CDR3, the DNA is TGTGCCAGCTTGGACAGCCGACTTCTGAACACTGAAGCTTTCTTT.

This clone is labeled medium-sized. The gene calls are TRBV6-5 and TRBJ1-2; 7 bases line up with TRBD1. The germline CDR1 and CDR2 sequences are MNHEY and SVGAGI. This CDR3 is 13 amino acids long. V gave up 5 bases and J gave up 7 bases; unmatched junction bases: 7. The CDR3 DNA follows: TGTGCCAGCAGTCTCGACAGGGTGGCTGGCTACACCTTC. Translation gives CASSLDRVAGYTF.

J is TRBJ1-1 and V is TRBV5-1, with D maybe TRBD1 (5 bases). The CDR3 consists of 15 residues. Per germline, CDR1 SGHRS and CDR2 YFSETQ. The V and J ends lost 1 base and 7 bases respectively, with 17 bases between them. CDR3 loop: CASSLNRQLGIEAFF. DNA for the CDR3: TGCGCCAGCAGCTTGAACAGACAGTTGGGGATTGAAGCTTTCTTT.

The genes are TRBV6-5 and TRBJ2-1; 9 positions match TRBD1. Per the germline V gene, CDR1 is MNHEY and CDR2 is SVGAGI. CDR3 length: 15 amino acids. J gave up 5 bases and V 5 bases, and 7 bases lay outside the gene matches. Here the CDR3 DNA reads TGTGCCAGCAGTAAGGGACAGGGTTTCCACAATGAGCAGTTCTTC. Protein sequence: CASSKGQGFHNEQFF.

Within the sample, this clone is medium-sized (0.01 to 0.1%). The chain joins TRBV6-6 to TRBJ2-7; D perhaps matches TRBD2 (5 bases). Per germline, CDR1 MNHNY and CDR2 SVGAGI (reference sequence). The length of the CDR3 is 14 residues. V lost 5 bases to trimming and J lost 5 bases, with 16 bases between them. CDR3 bases: TGTGCCAGCAGTCCTTCGACTATCCTTAACGAGCAGTACTTC. Protein product: CASSPSTILNEQYF.

This clone was recorded a few times. The genes are TRBV11-2 and TRBJ2-1; a weak D match, TRBD2 (5 bases). CDR1 and CDR2 (germline): SGHAT, FQNNGV. The CDR3 consists of 14 residues. V lost 2 bases and J lost 6, with 11 bases in between. CDR3 in amino acids: CASSLSGNRNEQFF. The CDR3 nucleotides are TGTGCCAGCAGCTTAAGCGGTAACCGCAATGAGCAGTTCTTC. Variable domain in full (rest from reference TRBV11-2 and TRBJ2-1): EAGVAQSPRYKIIEKRQSVAFWCNPISGHATLYWYQQILGQGPKLLIQFQNNGVVDDSQLPKDRFSAERLKGVDSTLKIQPAKLEDSAVYLCASSLSGNRNEQFFGPGTRLTVL.

This chain joins TRBV6-5 and TRBJ1-6; D remains ambiguous. Looked up from germline, CDR1 is MNHEY and CDR2 is SVGAGI. The length of the CDR3 is 14 residues. V was trimmed by 5 bases and J by 0 bases, leaving 5 bases between them. CDR3 amino acids: CASSRSSYNSPLHF. For the CDR3, the DNA is TGTGCCAGCAGTCGGAGCTCCTATAATTCACCCCTCCACTTT.

The sample holds a few counts of this clone. The chain employs TRBV2 and TRBJ2-5, with D unresolved. This CDR3 has 11 amino acids. The germline V gene has CDR1 SNHLY and CDR2 FYNNEI. Between the trimmed V and J ends, which lost 7 bases and 5 bases, there was a span of 8 bases. The CDR3 DNA reads as TGTGCCAGCAACCTCGGGGAGACCCAGTACTTC. Encoded protein: CASNLGETQYF.

This clone was picked up a small number of times. V and J are TRBV18 and TRBJ1-2; D unclear. V was shortened by 3 bases and J by 4 bases, with 9 bases between the two germline ends. The CDR3 has 13 residues. CDR1 KGHSH and CDR2 LQKENI come from the germline V gene. For the CDR3, the DNA is TGTGCCAGCTCACCCCAGCGGGCCTATGGCTACACCTTC. Amino acid sequence: CASSPQRAYGYTF.

The rearrangement links TRBV19 to TRBJ1-2; TRBD1 agrees at 8 bases. Trimming at V came to 5 bases and at J to 5 bases, leaving 1 base not matched to a gene. From germline, CDR1 is LNHDA and CDR2 SQIVND (reference sequence). CDR3 length: 12 amino acids. Here the CDR3 DNA reads TGTGCCAGTAGTCGGACAGGGTATGGCTACACCTTC. This gives the protein CASSRTGYGYTF.

Comment on this clone: Given a much more abundant clone one base away, this may be a read error. The V gene is TRBV5-6, the J gene TRBJ1-1; no clear D gene. Germline CDR1 is SGHDT and CDR2 is YYEEEE. Trimming took 2 bases from V and 6 from J, leaving 14 bases between them. The CDR3 has 14 amino acids. The CDR3 bases are TGTGCCAGCAGCTTTCGGCCTGCGATCCCTGAAGCTTTCTTT. Amino acid sequence: CASSFRPAIPEAFF.